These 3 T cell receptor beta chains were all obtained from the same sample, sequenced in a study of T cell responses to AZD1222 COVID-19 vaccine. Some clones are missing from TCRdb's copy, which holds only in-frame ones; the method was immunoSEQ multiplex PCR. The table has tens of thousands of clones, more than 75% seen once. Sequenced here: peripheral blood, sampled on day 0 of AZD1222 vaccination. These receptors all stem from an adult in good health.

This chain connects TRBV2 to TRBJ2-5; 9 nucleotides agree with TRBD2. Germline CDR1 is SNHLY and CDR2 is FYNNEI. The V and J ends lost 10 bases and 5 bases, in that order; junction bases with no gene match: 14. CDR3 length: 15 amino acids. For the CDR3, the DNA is TGTGCCACCCAGATGAGGCTAGCGGGGTGGGAGACCCAGTACTTC. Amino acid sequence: CATQMRLAGWETQYF.

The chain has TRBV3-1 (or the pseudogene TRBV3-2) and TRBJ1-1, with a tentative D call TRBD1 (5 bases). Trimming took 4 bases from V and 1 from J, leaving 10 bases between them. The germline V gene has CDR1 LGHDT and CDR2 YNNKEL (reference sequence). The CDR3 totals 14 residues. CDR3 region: CASSPRGANTEAFF. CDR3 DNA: TGTGCCAGCAGCCCCCGAGGGGCGAACACTGAAGCTTTCTTT.

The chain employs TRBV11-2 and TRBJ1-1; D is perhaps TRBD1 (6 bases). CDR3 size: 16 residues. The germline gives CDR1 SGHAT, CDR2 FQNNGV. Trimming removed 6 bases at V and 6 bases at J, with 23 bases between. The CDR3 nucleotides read TGTGCCAGCAGTTCCGGGACACTCCCTGGAGTAGCTGAAGCTTTCTTT. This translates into CASSSGTLPGVAEAFF.